This T cell receptor (beta chain) is from a study of OX40 agonist ivuxolimab in advanced cancers. In the study overall: Patients were 82.7% male with ages about 23 to 79, mean about 65. Treatment received earlier with anti-PD-1, anti-PD-L1 or anti-CTLA-4 agents was allowed, and more than 30% had some. Partial responses were observed in three patients, of whom one had hepatocellular carcinoma and two had cutaneous melanoma. General study findings and limits: There were also nonresponders showing low normalized T-cell clonal expansion.

Per germline, CDR1 LNHNV and CDR2 YYDKDF (reference sequence). This CDR3 region has 16 residues. J gave up 6 bases and V 5 bases, and 10 bases lay outside the gene matches. Libraries were prepared by immunoSEQ multiplex PCR; TCRdb keeps only in-frame clonotypes and omits some of them. The sample yields approximately 69,000 clones, more than 85% seen once. A word on this clone: Its target is not known.

This sequence was found in an adult with an advanced solid tumor such as melanoma, head and neck, liver or kidney cancer. The chain is built from TRBV15 and TRBJ2-1, with TRBD2 matching 10 bases. Here the sequenced sample was CD4+ or CD8+ T cells sorted from blood, taken in a trial of the OX40 agonist ivuxolimab. The CDR3 DNA sequence: TGTGCCACCAGCCCTAGTCCGGCTAGCGGGAGCAATGAGCAGTTCTTC. This gives the protein CATSPSPASGSNEQFF.